A single sample gave rise to the 20 T cell receptor beta chains below, sequenced in a study of blood T cell repertoires in COVID-19. Using immunoSEQ multiplex PCR, the repertoire was profiled, and TCRdb retains in-frame clones only, with some absent. The data contain about 260,000 clones, around 80% of them seen just once; the ten biggest clones take up over 4%. The sequenced material came from PBMCs or T cells enriched from blood (not recorded which). These receptors all come from a man younger than 45 with acute COVID-19.

The rearrangement joins TRBV6-5 to TRBJ1-1; TRBD1 agrees at 7 bases. With V trimmed by 6 bases and J by 3 bases, 7 bases remained unmatched. The CDR3 contains 14 residues. Germline lookup yields CDR1 MNHEY and CDR2 SVGAGI. CDR3 nucleotide sequence: TGTGCCAGCAGGGTCGACAGGGCCGACACTGAAGCTTTCTTT. This codes for CASRVDRADTEAFF.

The chain uses TRBV4-3 and TRBJ2-7, with 9 bases matching TRBD2. Germline CDR1 and CDR2: LGHNA and YSLEER. The CDR3 contains 14 residues. J gave up 6 bases and V 4 bases, and 7 bases lay outside the gene matches. The CDR3 nucleotides are TGCGCCAGCAGCCGCGTAGCGGGAGAGGGCGAGCAGTACGTC. Protein: CASSRVAGEGEQYV.

This sequence joins TRBV11-1 and TRBJ2-1, with 8 nucleotides matching TRBD2. With V trimmed by 3 bases and J by 4 bases, 2 bases remained unmatched. This CDR3 has 14 residues. In germline, CDR1 is SGHAT, CDR2 FQDESV (reference sequence). The CDR3 sequence is CASSFGTRYNEQFF. The DNA of the CDR3 is TGTGCCAGCAGCTTCGGGACTAGATACAATGAGCAGTTCTTC.

The rearrangement links TRBV10-2 to TRBJ2-7, with a weak D call TRBD2 (5 bases). V lost 10 bases and J lost 3, with 10 bases in between. The CDR3 sequence is 11 residues long. Germline CDR1 reads WSHSY; CDR2 reads SAAADI. The CDR3 loop is CATRDFYEQYV. The CDR3 nucleotides are TGCGCCACCCGGGATTTCTACGAGCAGTACGTC.

The chain recombines TRBV6-6 with TRBJ1-5; D remains ambiguous. The CDR3 loop spans 14 amino acids. V was clipped by 2 bases and J by 1 base, with 6 bases between them. Germline CDR1 MNHNY, CDR2 SVGAGI (reference sequence). DNA of the CDR3: TGTGCCAGCAGTTACGGGCAGAGCAATCAGCCCCAGCATTTT. The encoded protein is CASSYGQSNQPQHF.

The CDR3 sequence: CASSLAGVYEQYV. In DNA form, the CDR3 reads TGTGCCAGCAGCTTGGCCGGGGTCTACGAGCAGTACGTC. The chain is built from TRBV5-6 and TRBJ2-7, with D maybe TRBD2 (5 bases). Trimming stripped 0 bases from V and 3 bases from J, with 7 bases between. Germline V CDR1 and CDR2: SGHDT, YYEEEE. This CDR3 has 13 amino acids.

The chain employs TRBV7-2 and TRBJ2-2, with 8 bases identical to TRBD2. The junction had 4 bases not matched to a gene; V was cut back by 5 bases and J by 2 bases. CDR1 and CDR2 from the germline V gene are SGHTA and FQGNSA. The CDR3 runs 15 residues. CDR3 bases: TGTGCCAGCAGCCCGGGACTAGTAAACACCGGGGAGCTGTTTTTT. Residues: CASSPGLVNTGELFF.

The chain recombines TRBV12-3 or TRBV12-4 with TRBJ2-2, with 7 positions matching TRBD1. V was clipped by 11 bases and J by 6 bases; unmatched bases: 9. CDR3 length equals 13 residues. The CDR3 DNA reads TGTGCCTTCCGGGACAGAGAGGCCGGGGAGCTGTTTTTT. Translating gives CAFRDREAGELFF.

The chain couples TRBV3-1 (or the pseudogene TRBV3-2) to TRBJ1-5; perhaps TRBD1 as D (6 bases). Looked up from germline, CDR1 is LGHDT and CDR2 is YNNKEL (reference sequence). V was cut by 4 bases and J by 2 bases, with 12 bases left in between. The CDR3 contains 15 residues. In DNA, the CDR3 is TGTGCCAGCAGCCGAGGGGGAAACGGCAATCAGCCCCAGCATTTT. Translated, it gives CASSRGGNGNQPQHF.

This clone was found a few times. This chain uses TRBV2 with TRBJ1-2; 9 bases are shared with TRBD1. V lost 9 bases to trimming and J lost 6 bases; unmatched junction nucleotides: 14. Germline assignment: CDR1 SNHLY and CDR2 FYNNEI. The CDR3 spans 15 residues. The CDR3 protein is CARGVVRTGAHGYTF. In DNA form, the CDR3 reads TGTGCCAGGGGGGTAGTTCGGACAGGGGCCCATGGCTACACCTTC.

J is TRBJ2-2 and V is TRBV5-1; 7 nucleotides match TRBD2. Germline trimming cut 3 bases from V and 5 bases from J; bases unmatched to any gene: 13. Germline values: CDR1 SGHRS, CDR2 YFSETQ. The length of the CDR3 is 17 residues. CDR3 DNA: TGCGCCAGCAGCTGGGGAAGGAGCGGGGCTGTAACCGGGGAGCTGTTTTTT. It specifies CASSWGRSGAVTGELFF.

This clone has a handful of counts. The J gene is TRBJ1-2, the V gene TRBV6-5, with a possible D match to TRBD1 (5 bases). Germline CDR1 and CDR2: MNHEY and SVGAGI. V was pared by 0 bases and J by 4 bases, with 12 bases between. The CDR3 totals 15 residues. DNA for the CDR3: TGTGCCAGCAGTTACTCGCAGGGATGGGGCTATGGCTACACCTTC. Its protein product is CASSYSQGWGYGYTF.

This chain uses TRBV29-1 with TRBJ1-1; weak D call: TRBD1 (5 bases). The CDR3 spans 11 residues. From germline, CDR1 is SQVTM and CDR2 ANQGSEA. Trimming pared 7 bases from V and 3 bases from J, leaving 9 bases between. CDR3 region: CSAFRDTEAFF. In nucleotides, the CDR3 is TGCAGCGCTTTCAGGGACACTGAAGCTTTCTTT.

The rearrangement uses TRBV3-1 (or the pseudogene TRBV3-2) and TRBJ2-7, with 7 bases identical to TRBD2. CDR3 length: 13 residues. CDR1 LGHDT and CDR2 YNNKEL come from the germline V gene (reference sequence). V shed 9 bases and J 0 bases; nucleotides not matched to a gene: 5. The CDR3 reads CARGGVHSYEQYV. The DNA of the CDR3 is TGTGCCAGGGGAGGGGTTCACTCCTACGAGCAGTACGTC.

The rearrangement joins TRBV30 to TRBJ2-3; no firm D call. Germline V gene sequence: CDR1 GTSNPN, CDR2 SVGIG (reference sequence). This CDR3 region has 14 residues. The ends were cut back, 0 bases at V and 2 bases at J, with 9 bases in the middle. In DNA form, the CDR3 reads TGTGCCTGGAGTGTTTTAAGACTCACAGATACGCAGTATTTT. Residues: CAWSVLRLTDTQYF.

The genes are TRBV29-1 and TRBJ2-1; 7 nucleotides line up with TRBD2. With V trimmed by 3 bases and J by 1 base, 9 bases remained unmatched. The CDR3 contains 16 residues. Germline values: CDR1 SQVTM, CDR2 ANQGSEA. DNA of the CDR3: TGCAGCGTTGATGGTCTAGCGGCAATATCCTACAATGAGCAGTTCTTC. This encodes CSVDGLAAISYNEQFF.

The gene calls are TRBV27 and TRBJ2-2, with 10 bases aligning to TRBD1. V dropped 6 bases and J dropped 8; count of bases not matched to a gene: 9. Germline V CDR1 and CDR2: MNHEY, SMNVEV (reference sequence). This CDR3 region has 15 residues. The CDR3 reads CASSLTGGAPGELFF. The CDR3 DNA is TGTGCCAGCAGCCTGACAGGGGGCGCACCGGGGGAGCTGTTTTTT.

The chain couples TRBV27 to TRBJ1-2; a weak D match, TRBD1 (5 bases). Germline CDR1 MNHEY, CDR2 SMNVEV (reference sequence). CDR3 length equals 13 residues. V dropped 3 bases and J dropped 4 bases, with 9 bases sitting between them. The CDR3 sequence: CASSFRDSYGYTF. CDR3 coding DNA: TGTGCCAGCAGTTTTAGAGACAGCTATGGCTACACCTTC.

The genes are TRBV11-2 and TRBJ2-1, with a possible D match to TRBD2 (6 bases). The CDR3 is 19 residues long. Between the trimmed V and J ends, which lost 0 bases and 0 bases, there was a span of 18 bases. Germline CDR1 and CDR2: SGHAT and FQNNGV. CDR3 sequence reads: CASSLDRRASASSYNEQFF. As DNA, the CDR3 is TGTGCCAGCAGCTTAGATCGTAGGGCTAGCGCGAGCTCCTACAATGAGCAGTTCTTC.

The chain uses TRBV27 and TRBJ2-1; the match to TRBD2 covers 8 bases. V lost 2 bases and J lost 7; bases outside the gene matches: 10. CDR3 length: 16 residues. The germline gives CDR1 MNHEY, CDR2 SMNVEV (reference sequence). The CDR3 here is CASSLIYSGSKNEQFF. The CDR3 nucleotides are TGTGCCAGCAGTTTAATTTACAGCGGGAGTAAGAATGAGCAGTTCTTC.